This T cell receptor (beta chain) emerged from a study of PD-1 blockade in classical Hodgkin lymphoma. Whole-study results and caveats: Unlike CD8+ TCR diversity, which did not rise significantly by C4D1, CD4+ TCR diversity did.

As for this clone: Its antigen is not known.

Relapse after autologous stem cell transplantation occurred in every patient, and brentuximab vedotin exposure varied. V was shortened by 7 bases and J by 4 bases, with 17 bases between the two germline ends. The CDR3 length is 14 residues. Germline V gene sequence: CDR1 MNHEY, CDR2 SVGAGI. Clones were read by immunoSEQ multiplex PCR, and TCRdb kept only the in-frame ones, dropping some. The sample contains over 70,000 clones, roughly 89% of which appear only once. This rearrangement joins TRBV6-5 to TRBJ2-7; D unresolved. Here the sequenced sample was peripheral blood mononuclear cells (PBMCs), taken at baseline. The clonotype comes from a human donor with classical Hodgkin lymphoma. CDR3 in amino acids: CASTPPGLPYEQYF. The DNA of the CDR3 is TGTGCCAGCACCCCCCCGGGCCTACCGTACGAGCAGTACTTC.